One sample yielded the 32 T cell receptor beta chains listed below, sequenced in a study of cytomegalovirus exposure and HLA in healthy donors (dated by TCRdb to the late 2010s). Library prep was done by the immunoSEQ multiplex PCR assay. For the multiplex PCR, a mixture combining 60 forward primers for TCR Vbeta segments and 13 reverse primers for TCR Jbeta segments was used. TCRdb mirrors the immuneACCESS table, restricted to in-frame sequences. Some clones are absent from its copies; in checked studies, under half trace to an unresolved V gene, and the reason for the others is unknown. Here the sample has about 140,000 clones; more than 70% occur a single time. Clones ranked in the top ten supply 3% to 3.5% of the sample. The sample was PBMCs. These receptors all stem from a man between 35 and 55 years old in good health and CMV-seronegative.

The J gene is TRBJ1-1, the V gene TRBV7-8; the D gene is possibly TRBD1 (5 bases). The germline CDR1 and CDR2 sequences are SGHVS and FQNEAQ. Trimming cost V 0 bases and J 0 bases, with 14 bases left between them. This CDR3 is built from 17 residues. The CDR3 protein is CASSLAEGALMNTEAFF. The CDR3 DNA follows: TGTGCCAGCAGCTTAGCGGAAGGGGCCCTAATGAACACTGAAGCTTTCTTT.

This chain connects TRBV29-1 to TRBJ1-2, with 7 positions matching TRBD1. V shed 6 bases, J shed 4 bases, and the junction held 14 bases outside the gene matches. This CDR3 spans 15 amino acids. Looked up from germline, CDR1 is SQVTM and CDR2 is ANQGSEA. The CDR3 is CSVYVETGVIYGYTF. The DNA for the CDR3 is TGCAGCGTCTATGTTGAAACAGGGGTTATCTATGGCTACACCTTC.

The chain joins TRBV5-1 to TRBJ1-1; 9 nucleotides line up with TRBD1. The CDR3 spans 13 residues. Trimming removed 4 bases from V and 5 bases from J; junction bases left unmatched: 3. The germline CDR1 and CDR2 sequences are SGHRS and YFSETQ. The CDR3 here is CASSGTGYTEAFF. CDR3 sequence (DNA): TGCGCCAGCAGCGGGACAGGGTATACTGAAGCTTTCTTT.

This chain uses TRBV5-1 with TRBJ2-5; tentative D call: TRBD2 (5 bases). V lost 0 bases and J 2 bases, leaving 14 bases between the germline ends. From germline, CDR1 is SGHRS and CDR2 YFSETQ. The CDR3 consists of 16 residues. The CDR3 DNA reads TGCGCCAGCAGCTTGGGACCGGCGGGTCTTCAAGAGACCCAGTACTTC. It is translated as CASSLGPAGLQETQYF.

The rearrangement joins TRBV11-1 to TRBJ1-2; TRBD1 might be the D (6 bases). Germline CDR1 and CDR2: SGHAT and FQDESV (reference sequence). The CDR3 runs 14 residues. The germline V and J ends were trimmed by 2 bases and 3 bases, with 10 bases remaining between them. CDR3 residues: CASSLNREHYGYTF. The CDR3 nucleotides read TGTGCCAGCAGCTTAAACAGGGAACACTATGGCTACACCTTC.

A single count supports this clone. This rearrangement joins TRBV7-8 to TRBJ2-7, with 12 bases lining up with TRBD2. With 4 bases clipped from V and 7 bases from J, the junction kept 5 bases outside the gene matches. This CDR3 is built from 14 residues. Per the germline V gene, CDR1 is SGHVS and CDR2 is FQNEAQ. CDR3 nucleotide sequence: TGTGCCAGCAGCTCCCGACTAGCGGGGGTTGAGCAGTACTTC. Translated, it gives CASSSRLAGVEQYF.

The rearrangement joins TRBV21-1 to TRBJ1-6. TRBV21-1 is an annotated pseudogene. This CDR3 region has 20 residues. The CDR3 coding sequence is TGTGCCAGCATCCTGGGAGGTGGATATGATACGGGGGGGGCAAATTCACCCCTCCACTTT. Residues: CASILGGGYDTGGANSPLHF.

V and J are TRBV7-2 and TRBJ2-5; tentatively, D is TRBD2 (6 bases). The last part of the DNA fits TRBJ2-7 better; the J call may be wrong. This CDR3 comprises 13 residues. From germline, CDR1 is SGHTA and CDR2 FQGNSA. CDR3 amino acids: CASKGLSSYEQYF. Here the CDR3 DNA reads TGTGCCAGCAAAGGACTAAGCTCCTACGAGCAGTACTTC.

V usage is TRBV5-1 and J usage is TRBJ1-3; D uncertain. The ends were cut back, 0 bases at V and 0 bases at J, with 7 bases in the middle. The V gene's germline CDR1 is SGHRS and CDR2 YFSETQ. This CDR3 has 15 residues. The CDR3 DNA is TGCGCCAGCAGCTTGGACGGTGCCTCTGGAAACACCATATATTTT. Its translation is CASSLDGASGNTIYF.

This chain connects TRBV5-4 to TRBJ2-5, with D perhaps TRBD1 (6 bases). The J call is uncertain, as TRBJ2-7 better fits the DNA end. CDR3 length: 15 residues. The germline CDR1 and CDR2 sequences are SGHNT and YYREEE (reference sequence). The CDR3 region is CASSAPGTSHYEQYF. The CDR3 bases are TGTGCCAGCAGCGCCCCCGGGACATCCCACTACGAGCAGTACTTC.

The chain joins TRBV10-3 to TRBJ1-3; unclear D gene. Trimming took off 0 bases at V and 4 bases at J, with 4 bases between the two ends. The CDR3 is 13 residues long. Germline assignment: CDR1 ENHRY and CDR2 SYGVKD. The CDR3 sequence is CAISESQGNTIYF. In DNA, the CDR3 is TGTGCCATCAGTGAGTCGCAGGGAAACACCATATATTTT.

The chain has TRBV5-1 and TRBJ2-5, with D possibly TRBD1 on 7 matching bases. Trimming removed 3 bases from V and 4 bases from J, with 16 bases in between. The CDR3 has 15 residues. Per the germline V gene, CDR1 is SGHRS and CDR2 is YFSETQ. This CDR3 reads CASSWRVQGVETQYF. In DNA form, the CDR3 reads TGCGCCAGCAGCTGGAGGGTTCAGGGGGTAGAGACCCAGTACTTC.

This clone turned up a few times. J is TRBJ2-3 and V is TRBV5-6, with 9 bases identical to TRBD2. Germline V gene sequence: CDR1 SGHDT, CDR2 YYEEEE. J was trimmed by 5 bases and V by 3 bases; bases with no gene match: 13. CDR3 length: 17 residues. This chain's CDR3 is CASSWGRGGGAGDTQYF. The CDR3 DNA reads as TGTGCCAGCAGCTGGGGGCGGGGCGGGGGGGCAGGAGATACGCAGTATTTT. The variable domain in full, with the rest retrieved from reference TRBV5-6 and TRBJ2-3, is DAGVTQSPTHLIKTRGQQVTLRCSPKSGHDTVSWYQQALGQGPQFIFQYYEEEERQRGNFPDRFSGHQFPNYSSELNVNALLLGDSALYLCASSWGRGGGAGDTQYFGPGTRLTVL.

This clone was seen only a few times. The J gene is TRBJ2-1, the V gene TRBV27; 10 bases are shared with TRBD1. The CDR3 extends over 13 amino acids. V was pared by 10 bases and J by 8 bases, with 8 bases of the junction left unmatched. Germline CDR1 and CDR2: MNHEY and SMNVEV (reference sequence). CDR3 coding DNA: TGTGCCACCCAGGGGACAGGGGTGGATGAGCAGTTCTTC. As protein: CATQGTGVDEQFF.

V is TRBV6-1 and J is TRBJ1-1, with D perhaps TRBD1 (5 bases). This CDR3 is 15 amino acids long. The germline gives CDR1 MNHNS, CDR2 SASEGT. Between the trimmed V and J ends, which lost 2 bases and 5 bases, there was a span of 15 bases. In DNA form, the CDR3 reads TGTGCCAGCAGTGAAAAATGGGCGGGGGGTACTGAAGCTTTCTTT. Protein sequence: CASSEKWAGGTEAFF.

Only a few counts were recorded for this clone. The CDR3 DNA reads as TGCGCCAGCAGCCCCGGCGGGGGAAACACTGAAGCTTTCTTT. It yields the protein CASSPGGGNTEAFF. The chain employs TRBV5-1 and TRBJ1-1, with a weak D call TRBD1 (5 bases). Deletions cut 4 bases from V and 2 bases from J, with 12 bases between. This CDR3 is built from 14 residues. From germline, CDR1 is SGHRS and CDR2 YFSETQ.

This clone was found once. The chain combines TRBV7-3 with TRBJ2-3; no definite D call. The germline V gene has CDR1 SGHTA and CDR2 FQGTGA. The V end was cut by 0 bases, the J end by 2 bases, with 3 bases between. The CDR3 length is 13 residues. CDR3 in amino acids: CASSLTHTDTQYF. The CDR3 DNA sequence: TGTGCCAGCAGCTTAACCCACACAGATACGCAGTATTTT.

This chain connects TRBV9 to TRBJ2-5, with 7 bases that match TRBD1. The CDR3 is 15 residues long. Trimming removed 2 bases from V and 2 bases from J; junction bases left unmatched: 6. The germline V gene encodes CDR1 SGDLS and CDR2 YYNGEE. The CDR3 DNA follows: TGTGCCAGCAGCGTGGAGACAGGGACACAAGAGACCCAGTACTTC. Residues: CASSVETGTQETQYF.

The V and J genes are TRBV28 and TRBJ1-2, with D maybe TRBD1 (5 bases). Germline V gene data show CDR1 as MDHEN and CDR2 as SYDVKM. The CDR3 has 15 residues. V was trimmed by 4 bases and J by 0 bases, leaving 12 bases between them. Here the CDR3 DNA reads TGTGCCAGCAGTTCAACGGACATTGCTAACTATGGCTACACCTTC. Translated, it gives CASSSTDIANYGYTF.

The CDR3 sequence is CASSKGIQETQYF. In nucleotides, the CDR3 is TGTGCCAGCTCAAAGGGGATCCAAGAGACCCAGTACTTC. V is TRBV18 and J is TRBJ2-5, with a weak D call TRBD1 (5 bases). The CDR3 sequence is 13 residues long. The germline CDR1 and CDR2 sequences are KGHSH and LQKENI. V lost 5 bases and J 1 base, leaving 8 bases between the germline ends.

This clone was picked up a small number of times. This chain joins TRBV6-5 and TRBJ1-1; 9 positions agree with TRBD1. J gave up 5 bases and V 2 bases, and 9 bases lay outside the gene matches. Germline V CDR1 and CDR2: MNHEY, SVGAGI. This CDR3 contains 16 residues. CDR3 amino acids: CASSYRMGQGKTEAFF. The DNA of the CDR3 is TGTGCCAGCAGTTACCGTATGGGACAGGGTAAAACTGAAGCTTTCTTT.

The rearrangement uses TRBV4-2 and TRBJ1-4, with 9 nucleotides matching TRBD1. CDR1 is LGHNA and CDR2 is YNFKEQ in the germline V gene. V shed 3 bases and J 7 bases; nucleotides not matched to a gene: 0. The CDR3 spans 13 residues. The CDR3 DNA reads TGTGCCAGCAGCCAGGGACAGGGTGAAAAACTGTTTTTT. Its translation is CASSQGQGEKLFF.

This chain joins TRBV7-3 and TRBJ1-1; 7 nucleotides line up with TRBD1. The length of the CDR3 is 13 residues. Trimming removed 3 bases from V and 5 bases from J; junction bases left unmatched: 3. Germline V CDR1 and CDR2: SGHTA, FQGTGA. In DNA form, the CDR3 reads TGTGCCAGCAGCTTGACAGGGCAGACTGAAGCTTTCTTT. Amino acids: CASSLTGQTEAFF.

The V call is TRBV5-4, the J call TRBJ1-2, with 7 positions matching TRBD1. CDR3 length: 15 amino acids. Trimming at V came to 2 bases and at J to 4 bases, leaving 8 bases not matched to a gene. Germline CDR1 and CDR2: SGHNT and YYREEE (reference sequence). The CDR3 coding sequence is TGTGCCAGCAGCTTCCCCGGGACAGTCCCCTATGGCTACACCTTC. Translated, it gives CASSFPGTVPYGYTF.

The chain couples TRBV7-9 to TRBJ1-1, with D perhaps matching TRBD1 (6 bases). There are 14 residues in the CDR3. Per germline, CDR1 SEHNR and CDR2 FQNEAQ (reference sequence). Trimming took off 5 bases at V and 3 bases at J, with 13 bases between the two ends. The CDR3 sequence is CASSQGGTHTEAFF. The CDR3 nucleotides read TGTGCCAGCAGCCAAGGGGGAACGCACACTGAAGCTTTCTTT.

This chain uses TRBV10-1 with TRBJ2-7; D perhaps matches TRBD1 (5 bases). Trimming removed 7 bases at V and 3 bases at J, with 13 bases between. CDR3 length: 13 amino acids. CDR1 is WNHNN, CDR2 SYGVQD, per germline (reference sequence). CDR3 residues: CASNDDRVYEQYF. CDR3 nucleotides: TGCGCCAGCAATGATGACAGAGTCTACGAGCAGTACTTC.

The CDR3 loop reads CASSRQAMGTEAFF. The CDR3 bases are TGTGCCAGCAGCCGACAGGCCATGGGGACTGAAGCTTTCTTT. V usage is TRBV2 and J usage is TRBJ1-1; possibly TRBD1 for D (6 bases). In germline, CDR1 is SNHLY, CDR2 FYNNEI. CDR3 length: 14 residues. V was cut by 6 bases and J by 5 bases, with 16 bases left in between.

This clone was counted a single time. The J gene is TRBJ2-2, the V gene TRBV18, with TRBD1 identical over 8 bases. CDR1 KGHSH and CDR2 LQKENI come from the germline V gene. V shed 6 bases and J 3 bases; nucleotides not matched to a gene: 9. CDR3 length equals 16 residues. The CDR3: CASSPSRGQYTGELFF. In DNA form, the CDR3 reads TGTGCCAGCTCCCCCAGCAGGGGGCAGTACACCGGGGAGCTGTTTTTT.

The chain joins TRBV2 to TRBJ1-3, with 9 nucleotides matching TRBD1. Unmatched junction bases numbered 7, after V lost 3 bases and J lost 1 base. Germline-derived CDR1 and CDR2 are SNHLY and FYNNEI. CDR3 length equals 17 residues. CDR3 DNA: TGTGCCAGCAGTGATCCCAACAGGGGGCGGTCTGGAAACACCATATATTTT. This gives the protein CASSDPNRGRSGNTIYF.

The J gene is TRBJ2-5, the V gene TRBV15; D unresolved. This CDR3 contains 10 residues. Germline assignment: CDR1 LNHNV and CDR2 YYDKDF (reference sequence). Trimming pared 5 bases from V and 5 bases from J, leaving 3 bases between. In DNA form, the CDR3 reads TGTGCCACCAGCGAGGAGACCCAGTACTTC. This sequence encodes CATSEETQYF.

The chain couples TRBV5-6 to TRBJ2-7; 7 nucleotides align to TRBD1. The CDR3 is 14 amino acids. The germline CDR1 and CDR2 sequences are SGHDT and YYEEEE. The J segment lost 5 bases and the V segment lost 3 bases, leaving 8 bases of the junction unmatched. The CDR3 region is CASSSRQGYDEQYF. In DNA, the CDR3 is TGTGCCAGCAGCTCCAGACAGGGCTATGACGAGCAGTACTTC. Supplemented by reference TRBV5-6 and TRBJ2-7, the full variable domain reads DAGVTQSPTHLIKTRGQQVTLRCSPKSGHDTVSWYQQALGQGPQFIFQYYEEEERQRGNFPDRFSGHQFPNYSSELNVNALLLGDSALYLCASSSRQGYDEQYFGPGTRLTVT.

V gene TRBV6-1 combines with J gene TRBJ1-1; D remains unclear. Trimming removed 7 bases from V and 2 bases from J, with 5 bases in between. The CDR3 runs to 11 residues. Germline V gives CDR1 MNHNS, CDR2 SASEGT. CDR3 loop: CASIRNTEAFF. The CDR3 DNA is TGTGCCAGCATCCGTAACACTGAAGCTTTCTTT.